This T cell receptor (beta chain) is drawn from a study of T-cell memory formation after mild COVID-19. Study-wide context: TCR clusters largely stayed donor specific.

To note about this clonotype: Its target is not known.

Notes on the study in general: There were some responding clones in pre-infection memory, which suggested that cross-reactive memory had joined.

V lost 1 base and J lost 0, with 15 bases in between. Looked up from germline, CDR1 is MNHEY and CDR2 is SVGAGI. The CDR3 contains 18 residues. A 5'RACE reaction primed in the constant segment made cDNA libraries of TCR alpha and TCR beta, and these carried sample barcodes and UMIs. TCRdb recomputed calls from the 5' RACE reads with MiXCR, one row per CDR3 protein. This sample has hundreds of thousands of distinct CDR3 sequences, with 15% to 20% found just once. This clonotype originated in a man between 18 and 29 years old who had mild COVID-19 (a few samples of this study predate the infection). Cell type and time point are not known. The V and J genes are TRBV6-5 and TRBJ2-2; D gene uncertain. Sequencing was carried out using PBMCs or a T cell subset sorted from them (not recorded which). CDR3 protein: CASSYYPPGGPNTGELFF. The DNA of the CDR3 is TGTGCCAGCAGTTACTATCCCCCTGGCGGACCGAACACCGGGGAGCTGTTTTTT.